The 31 T cell receptor beta chains given below trace back to one sample, sequenced in a study of tumor-infiltrating lymphocytes in primary liver carcinoma. Scientists recovered RNA and DNA together from approximately 20-30 mg of unsorted bulk tissue. Total RNA amounting to around 530 ng was the source from which TCR beta cDNA was made with a constant-region primer. Each TCR beta library was derived from three nested multiplex PCR rounds that employed slightly modified ARM-PCR. TRBV1-TRBV30 forward primers and a C-beta reverse primer were used in the first two PCR rounds, which each ran for approximately 11 cycles. TCRdb re-called the multiplex PCR reads through MiXCR, storing one row per CDR3 protein. The profile shows under 200,000 distinct CDR3 sequences, about 85% of them singletons. Sequenced material: tumor tissue from primary liver carcinoma. Every receptor here comes from a man in his forties or fifties with primary liver carcinoma and hepatitis B virus infection.

With respect to this clonotype: At one of its ends the junction is not consistent with the germline gene, which may arise from a read error. The J gene is TRBJ2-2, the V gene TRBV29-1; 11 bases agree with TRBD2. Germline CDR1 reads SQVTM; CDR2 reads ANQGSEA. The CDR3 sequence is 15 residues long. In DNA form, the CDR3 reads TGCAGCGCGTCGGTAGCGGGAGGGTGGACTGGGGGGCTGTTTTTT. Translation: CSASVAGGWTGGLFF.

A note on this clonotype: Compared with germline, one end of the junction differs, possibly owing to a read error. The chain links TRBV6-2 or TRBV6-3 to TRBJ2-5; tentatively, D is TRBD2 (5 bases). The CDR3 length is 15 residues. Germline V lookup: CDR1 MNHEY, CDR2 SVGEGT. The CDR3 DNA sequence: TGTGCCACCAGTTCTCCCGGGATACAACAAGAGACCCAGTACTTC. Its translation is CATSSPGIQQETQYF.

Remarks on this clonotype: A junction boundary mismatches the germline segment, possibly from a read error. This chain uses TRBV11-2 with TRBJ1-2, with TRBD1 matching over 7 bases. The CDR3 spans 13 residues. Germline assignment: CDR1 SGHAT and CDR2 FQNNGV. The CDR3 sequence: CANSRQGVYGYTF. The DNA for the CDR3 is TGTGCCAACAGCCGACAGGGAGTCTATGGCTACACCTTT.

V is TRBV7-9 and J is TRBJ1-6; D uncertain. CDR1 SEHNR and CDR2 FQNEAQ come from the germline V gene (reference sequence). This CDR3 region has 16 residues. V was pared by 8 bases and J by 7 bases, with 21 bases between. The CDR3, as DNA: TGTGCCAGCGTAGGCCAGAGGAATATTGGCAATTCACCCCTCCACTTT. Its protein product is CASVGQRNIGNSPLHF.

In regard to this clonotype: A junction end diverges from the germline sequence, so it may reflect a read error. The J gene is TRBJ2-1, the V gene TRBV25-1; 9 bases are shared with TRBD2. The CDR3 is made up of 14 amino acids. The germline gives CDR1 MGHDK, CDR2 SYGVNS. The CDR3 protein is CASTAGGSYNEQLF. In nucleotides, the CDR3 is TGTGCCAGTACAGCGGGAGGCTCCTACAATGAACAGTTATTT. The whole variable domain, remainder taken from reference TRBV25-1 and TRBJ2-1, is EADIYQTPRYLVIGTGKKITLECSQTMGHDKMYWYQQDPGMELHLIHYSYGVNSTEKGDLSSESTVSRIRTEHFPLTLESARPSHTSQYLCASTAGGSYNEQLFGPGTRLTVL.

A note on this clonotype: One end of the junction varies from germline; a read error may be responsible. V gene TRBV4-3 combines with J gene TRBJ1-1, with D possibly TRBD1 on 6 matching bases. CDR1 and CDR2 from the germline V gene are LGHNA and YSLEER. The CDR3 has 13 amino acids. The CDR3 loop reads CANSQGGNTEAFF. As DNA, the CDR3 is TGTGCCAACAGCCAAGGGGGGAACACTGAAGCTTTCTTT.

Turning to this clonotype: A much larger clone sits a single nucleotide away, making a read error possible. This chain connects TRBV21-1 to TRBJ1-1; the table's D call TRBD1 went unverified against the DNA. TRBV21-1 is annotated as a pseudogene. The CDR3 totals 17 residues. This chain's CDR3 is CASSKEGPGGLIAEALF. The CDR3 DNA reads TGTGCCAGCAGCAAAGAGGGGCCAGGGGGTTTAATCGCTGAAGCTTTATTT.

Details on this clonotype: One junction end disagrees with the germline gene, perhaps due to a read error. The rearrangement uses TRBV6-5 and TRBJ1-5, with D unclear. This CDR3 contains 15 residues. The germline CDR1 and CDR2 sequences are MNHEY and SVGAGI. CDR3 protein: CASSYSGIGKQPQHF. The CDR3 bases are TGTGCCAGCAGTTACTCGGGGATAGGCAAACAGCCCCAGCATTTT.

Points on this clonotype: One end of the junction does not line up with germline, which may come from a read error. This chain connects TRBV6-2 or TRBV6-3 to TRBJ2-7; 9 bases match TRBD1. The end of the DNA is better explained by TRBJ2-1, so the J call may be wrong. This CDR3 is 14 amino acids long. CDR1 is MNHEY, CDR2 SVGEGT, per germline. The CDR3 DNA sequence: TGTCCCAGCAGCCTCCGGGACAGGGCCCACGAACAGTTCTTC. It encodes CPSSLRDRAHEQFF.

A remark on this clonotype: Its ends do not fully match the called genes, so a read error is possible. The J gene is TRBJ1-5, the V gene TRBV28; D is possibly TRBD1 (5 bases). The CDR3 has 14 amino acids. The germline V gene has CDR1 MDHEN and CDR2 SYDVKM. CDR3: CANSFQGATQPQHF. For the CDR3, the DNA is TGTGCCAACAGTTTCCAGGGAGCTACTCAGCCCCAGCATTTC.

Worth noting for this clonotype: One junction end does not reproduce the germline sequence, and a read error may be involved. This sequence joins TRBV6-2 or TRBV6-3 and TRBJ2-4, with D uncertain. The germline gives CDR1 MNHEY, CDR2 SVGEGT. The CDR3 runs to 14 residues. CDR3 DNA: TGTACCAGCAGTTACGTTGGGTGGAAAATCATTCAGTACTTC. Its translation is CTSSYVGWKIIQYF.

The J gene is TRBJ2-1, the V gene TRBV11-2; D gene ambiguous. The CDR3 sequence is 14 residues long. Trimming removed 0 bases at V and 9 bases at J, with 12 bases between. Germline V lookup: CDR1 SGHAT, CDR2 FQNNGV. Written as DNA, the CDR3 is TGTGCCAGCAGCTTAGACGTCTCAATCATTGAGCAGTTCTTC. This codes for CASSLDVSIIEQFF.

Remarks on this clonotype: One end of the junction fails to match germline, which may point to a read error. This sequence joins TRBV6-1 and TRBJ1-5; D not certain. The germline CDR1 and CDR2 sequences are MNHNS and SASEGT. This CDR3 spans 13 amino acids. This chain's CDR3 is CTSSEALLGNQHF. CDR3 nucleotides: TGTACCAGCAGTGAAGCGCTTCTAGGTAACCAGCATTTT.

With regard to this clonotype: Sequence at one end of the junction differs from germline and may be a read error. The chain uses TRBV11-2 and TRBJ2-7, with a weak D call TRBD2 (5 bases). The germline V gene has CDR1 SGHAT and CDR2 FQNNGV. This CDR3 has 15 amino acids. CDR3 sequence reads: CPSRRNKRSSYEQYF. The CDR3 DNA follows: TGTCCCAGCAGGAGGAACAAGAGGAGCTCCTACGAACAGTACTTC.

About this clonotype: An end of the junction does not agree with germline; a read error may underlie this. The J gene is TRBJ2-1, the V gene TRBV11-1; TRBD2 matches at 7 bases. The germline CDR1 and CDR2 sequences are SGHAT and FQDESV (reference sequence). The CDR3 is made up of 13 amino acids. The CDR3 coding sequence is TGTGCCAGCAGCGAGGGAGGGCAGAATGAGCAGATCTTC. Amino acids: CASSEGGQNEQIF. The complete variable domain, with remaining parts taken from reference TRBV11-1 and TRBJ2-1, reads EAEVAQSPRYKITEKSQAVAFWCDPISGHATLYWYRQILGQGPELLVQFQDESVVDDSQLPKDRFSAERLKGVDSTLKIQPAELGDSAMYLCASSEGGQNEQIFGPGTRLTVL.

This chain connects TRBV6-5 to TRBJ1-1; D is possibly TRBD1 (6 bases). V was pared by 2 bases and J by 4 bases, with 17 bases between. The germline CDR1 and CDR2 sequences are MNHEY and SVGAGI. This CDR3 region has 16 residues. CDR3 residues: CASSYDTGSLITEAFF. The CDR3 nucleotides read TGTGCCAGCAGTTACGATACAGGGTCCTTGATCACTGAAGCTTTCTTT.

This chain uses TRBV11-2 with TRBJ1-5, with D maybe TRBD1 (5 bases). The CDR3 is 17 amino acids. Between the trimmed V and J ends, which lost 1 base and 9 bases, there was a span of 22 bases. CDR1 SGHAT and CDR2 FQNNGV come from the germline V gene. The CDR3 loop is CASSLVGVTVSNWPQHF. The DNA for the CDR3 is TGTGCCAGCAGCTTAGTAGGGGTAACAGTGAGCAATTGGCCCCAGCATTTT.

Comments on this clonotype: The junction departs from germline at one end; a sequencing error may be responsible. The gene calls are TRBV7-9 and TRBJ1-4, with D uncertain. Germline V gene data show CDR1 as SEHNR and CDR2 as FQNEAQ (reference sequence). The CDR3 totals 16 residues. CDR3 residues: CASSWASGKSGGKRFF. The CDR3 nucleotides read TGTGCCAGCAGCTGGGCTTCAGGCAAGTCCGGTGGAAAACGGTTTTTT.

This rearrangement joins TRBV12-3 or TRBV12-4 to TRBJ2-5; 8 bases are a match to TRBD1. This CDR3 comprises 16 residues. V dropped 6 bases and J dropped 5; count of bases not matched to a gene: 14. This CDR3 reads CASSHEVPGGEETQYF. Written as DNA, the CDR3 is TGTGCCAGCAGCCATGAGGTTCCAGGGGGCGAGGAGACCCAGTACTTC.

This clonotype has only one observation. At one end the junction does not follow the germline gene, possibly because of a read error. This chain connects TRBV5-1 to TRBJ1-1; possibly TRBD1 for D (6 bases). CDR1 and CDR2 from the germline V gene are SGHRS and YFSETQ. The CDR3 is 15 residues long. CDR3 in amino acids: CASSSRGHQNTGAFF. The CDR3 nucleotides read TGCGCCAGCAGCTCCAGGGGACATCAGAACACTGGAGCTTTCTTT.

The chain joins TRBV6-1 to TRBJ2-7, with D perhaps given as TRBD1 or TRBD2 (5 bases each). Trimming took 1 base from V and 13 from J, leaving 20 bases between them. Germline CDR1 MNHNS, CDR2 SASEGT. This CDR3 region has 14 residues. The CDR3 nucleotides read TGTGCCAGCAGTGAAGGGGACGCAGTCTACGTGCAATACTTC. It codes for CASSEGDAVYVQYF.

The sample holds one count of this clonotype. At one boundary the junction diverges from the germline segment, which might be a read error. This rearrangement joins TRBV10-3 to TRBJ2-1, with TRBD2 identical over 16 bases. From germline, CDR1 is ENHRY and CDR2 SYGVKD. The CDR3 is 16 amino acids. The CDR3 spells CSISPGLAGGDNEQFF. Here the CDR3 DNA reads TGTTCCATCAGCCCGGGACTAGCGGGAGGGGACAATGAGCAGTTCTTC.

A word on this clonotype: This may come from a read error, since a much larger clone is one base off. The J gene is TRBJ2-1, the V gene TRBV7-3, with D maybe TRBD1 (6 bases). The CDR3 has 13 amino acids. Germline assignment: CDR1 SGHTA and CDR2 FQGTGA. DNA of the CDR3: TGTGCCAACAGCTTAGAGAGGGGGAATGAGCAGTTCTTC. This gives the protein CANSLERGNEQFF.

Notes on this clonotype: At one end the junction does not follow the germline gene, possibly because of a read error. The rearrangement joins TRBV4-3 to TRBJ2-1, with D possibly matching TRBD2 (6 bases). Germline assignment: CDR1 LGHNA and CDR2 YSLEER. The CDR3 spans 13 residues. The CDR3 is CANSQESGVEQFF. CDR3 in DNA: TGCGCCAACAGCCAAGAGTCGGGGGTCGAGCAGTTCTTC.

The chain employs TRBV5-5 and TRBJ2-7, with a weak D call TRBD2 (5 bases). The CDR3 sequence is 13 residues long. Germline V CDR1 and CDR2: SGHKS, YYEKEE (reference sequence). V was pared by 2 bases and J by 10 bases, with 16 bases between. The CDR3 bases are TGTGCCAGCAGCTTCGGACTCTCCTATGACCAGTACTTC. Translated, it gives CASSFGLSYDQYF.

Concerning this clonotype itself: The CDR3 carries no conserved terminal phenylalanine or tryptophan, so it likely arises from a read error. This rearrangement joins TRBV6-4 to TRBJ2-1, with D possibly matching TRBD2 (6 bases). This CDR3 is 14 amino acids long. The germline CDR1 and CDR2 sequences are MRHNA and SNTAGT. The CDR3 protein is CPSHLAISYNEQFL. The CDR3 nucleotides read TGTCCCAGCCACCTAGCGATCTCCTACAATGAGCAGTTCCTC.

A remark on this clonotype: This CDR3 is missing its conserved last phenylalanine or tryptophan, likely due to a read error. The DNA is omitted, as the CDR3 cannot be located on it reliably, and the CDR3 follows TCRdb's listing. V is TRBV11-1 and J is TRBJ1-6. From its first to its last residue, the CDR3 has 13 amino acids. The germline gives CDR1 SGHAT, CDR2 FQDESV (reference sequence). CDR3 loop: CASSRTLVSPFHY.

V usage is TRBV6-6 and J usage is TRBJ1-1; 8 nucleotides align to TRBD1. CDR3 length: 13 amino acids. Trimming removed 6 bases from V and 10 bases from J; junction bases left unmatched: 10. Germline CDR1 and CDR2: MNHNY and SVGAGI (reference sequence). The CDR3 nucleotides read TGTGCCAGCAGCACAGGGGGGACCAATGTAGCTTTCTTT. It specifies CASSTGGTNVAFF.

The chain is built from TRBV6-6 and TRBJ2-7, with D possibly TRBD2 on 5 matching bases. Trimming left V 7 bases short and J 2 bases short, with 15 bases between. Germline V CDR1 and CDR2: MNHNY, SVGAGI (reference sequence). The CDR3 is made up of 14 amino acids. CDR3 DNA: TGTGCCAGCAACATAGCGTGCTCGGCCTACGAGCAGTACTTC. Its protein is CASNIACSAYEQYF.

As concerns this clonotype: This may stem from a read error, because a much larger clone lies one nucleotide away. The chain has TRBV28 and TRBJ2-7; D is unresolved. Germline lookup yields CDR1 MDHEN and CDR2 SYDVKM. V was shortened by 3 bases and J by 3 bases, with 6 bases between the two germline ends. The CDR3 has 12 amino acids. CDR3 region: CASSLTCYEQYF. The DNA of the CDR3 is TGTGCCAGCAGTTTGACATGCTACGAGCAGTACTTC. The entire variable domain, with the rest obtained from reference TRBV28 and TRBJ2-7, is as follows: DVKVTQSSRYLVKRTGEKVFLECVQDMDHENMFWYRQDPGLGLRLIYFSYDVKMKEKGDIPEGYSVSREKKERFSLILESASTNQTSMYLCASSLTCYEQYFGPGTRLTVT.

This rearrangement joins TRBV6-2 or TRBV6-3 to TRBJ2-7, with unresolved D. CDR3 length: 13 residues. Per germline, CDR1 MNHEY and CDR2 SVGEGT. Trimming left V 6 bases short and J 3 bases short, with 12 bases between. The CDR3 DNA follows: TGTGCCAGCAGAGTTAGCAGGAACTACGAGCAGTACTTC. Its protein product is CASRVSRNYEQYF.